The rows below give T cell receptor beta chains drawn from one sample of a study of shared clonotypes between healthy human individuals. Produced via immunoSEQ multiplex PCR; TCRdb's table is partial and in-frame only. The repertoire holds approximately 2.3 million clones, more than 80% seen once, with 0.39% in the top ten. The source material was naive CD4+ T cells from PBMCs. The receptors shown here come from a man aged 18 to 29 in good health. Some clones in this sample may be carry-over from other donors' samples. Each CDR3 is given with its conserved first and last residue. A D gene is named only where the DNA matches it firmly. Only some rows state a clone size, as once, few, many or a class for expanded clones.

clone_size j_call v_call d_call cdr3_length cdr3_aa cdr3_nt
NA TRBJ2-3 TRBV7-3 NA 15 CASSLMAGLTDTQYF TGTGCCAGCAGCTTGATGGCGGGACTCACAGATACGCAGTATTTT
NA TRBJ2-5 TRBV10-1 NA 13 CASSNRPWETQYF TGCGCCAGCAGTAATCGACCCTGGGAGACCCAGTACTTC
once TRBJ2-7 TRBV28 TRBD2 17 CASSRGSLREGLYEQYF TGTGCCAGCAGTCGAGGGTCTTTGCGGGAGGGCCTCTACGAGCAGTACTTC
once TRBJ2-1 TRBV5-1 TRBD2 15 CASRRTSGTYNEQFF TGCGCCAGCAGGAGGACTAGCGGAACCTACAATGAGCAGTTCTTC
NA TRBJ2-7 TRBV5-6 TRBD2 13 CASFRLREAEQYF TGTGCCAGCTTCCGGCTGCGGGAGGCCGAGCAGTACTTC
NA TRBJ1-2 TRBV4-2 TRBD1 14 CASSSAGTGAGYTF TGTGCCAGCAGTTCCGCCGGGACAGGGGCGGGCTACACCTTC
NA TRBJ1-2 TRBV19 NA 12 CASSQRAYGYTF TGTGCCAGTAGCCAAAGGGCCTATGGCTACACCTTC
once TRBJ2-7 TRBV11-1 NA 13 CASTPRGRWEQYF TGTGCCAGCACCCCACGAGGACGGTGGGAGCAGTACTTC
NA TRBJ2-7 TRBV10-2 TRBD1 13 CASSGTGVYEQYF TGCGCCAGCAGTGGGACAGGTGTCTACGAGCAGTACTTC
NA TRBJ2-7 TRBV18 NA 14 CASSPGRRTYEQYF TGTGCCAGCTCACCAGGCAGGAGAACCTACGAGCAGTACTTC
NA TRBJ1-2 TRBV6-1 TRBD1 17 CASSEIDRGLNAAGYTF TGTGCCAGCAGTGAAATCGACAGGGGGCTCAATGCGGCCGGCTACACCTTC
NA TRBJ2-3 TRBV18 NA 13 CASSPMVTDTQYF TGTGCCAGCTCCCCTATGGTCACAGATACGCAGTATTTT
NA TRBJ1-2 TRBV2 NA 17 CASSPPFWQPTFYGYTF TGTGCCAGCAGTCCACCATTCTGGCAGCCGACCTTCTATGGCTACACCTTC
NA TRBJ1-2 TRBV6-6 NA 14 CASSYSYGEYGYTF TGTGCCAGCAGTTACTCGTACGGGGAATATGGCTACACCTTC
NA TRBJ1-1 TRBV19 TRBD1 17 CASSVLGPGQGDTEAFF TGTGCCAGTAGTGTCCTGGGACCGGGACAGGGAGACACTGAAGCTTTCTTT
NA TRBJ1-4 TRBV5-1 NA 17 CASSLGNRRGSNEKLFF TGCGCCAGCAGCTTGGGGAACCGGAGGGGGTCTAATGAAAAACTGTTTTTT
NA TRBJ2-1 TRBV15 NA 14 CATSGRGWGNEQFF TGTGCCACCAGCGGAAGAGGCTGGGGGAATGAGCAGTTCTTC
NA TRBJ2-7 TRBV28 NA 14 CASKPGHQPYEQYF TGTGCCAGCAAGCCGGGACACCAACCCTACGAGCAGTACTTC
NA TRBJ2-1 TRBV28 NA 12 CASSLEKGEQFF TGTGCCAGCAGTTTGGAGAAGGGCGAGCAGTTCTTC
once TRBJ2-7 TRBV18 TRBD1 14 CASSPPGRGSEQYF TGTGCCAGCTCACCACCAGGCAGGGGGAGCGAGCAGTACTTC
NA TRBJ2-1 TRBV5-1 NA 15 CASSLEDMTIDEQFF TGCGCCAGCAGCTTGGAGGATATGACTATCGATGAGCAGTTCTTC
NA TRBJ1-2 TRBV7-9 NA 14 CASSSTGLSLDYTF TGTGCCAGCAGCTCAACAGGGTTGTCTTTGGACTACACCTTC
NA TRBJ1-5 TRBV6-1 TRBD1 13 CASLQGGHQPQHF TGTGCCAGCTTACAGGGGGGTCATCAGCCCCAGCATTTT
NA TRBJ2-3 TRBV28 NA 17 CASSLEVPVGYTDTQYF TGTGCCAGCAGTTTGGAGGTTCCCGTTGGTTACACAGATACGCAGTATTTT
NA TRBJ1-4 TRBV28 NA 15 CASSLRGHTSEKLFF TGTGCCAGCAGTTTGCGGGGACACACAAGCGAAAAACTGTTTTTT
NA TRBJ2-1 TRBV6-6 TRBD2 15 CASSPPGTSGSGQFF TGTGCCAGCAGTCCACCCGGGACTAGCGGGAGCGGTCAGTTCTTC
NA TRBJ2-2 TRBV7-2 NA 17 CASSLGVGDAGTGELFF TGTGCCAGCAGCTTAGGGGTCGGAGATGCGGGCACCGGGGAGCTGTTTTTT
NA TRBJ2-1 TRBV11-3 NA 14 CASSRRAVYNEQFF TGTGCCAGCAGCCGCCGAGCCGTTTACAATGAGCAGTTCTTC
NA TRBJ2-1 TRBV6-1 NA 16 CASSVGPSWGQNEQFF TGTGCCAGCAGTGTCGGACCTAGCTGGGGTCAGAATGAGCAGTTCTTC
few TRBJ2-5 TRBV20-1 NA 11 CSATGEETQYF TGCAGTGCTACGGGCGAGGAGACCCAGTACTTC
NA TRBJ2-7 TRBV9 NA 13 CASSVGLAYEQYF TGTGCCAGCAGCGTAGGACTAGCCTACGAGCAGTACTTC
NA TRBJ2-7 TRBV6-5 TRBD2 16 CASSYALSGSTYEQYF TGTGCCAGCAGTTACGCCCTTAGCGGGTCGACCTACGAGCAGTACTTC
once TRBJ2-7 TRBV28 TRBD1 14 CASKPDRASHEQYF TGTGCCAGCAAACCGGACAGGGCCTCTCACGAGCAGTACTTC
NA TRBJ2-7 TRBV9 NA 14 CASSVVAQSYEQYF TGTGCCAGCAGCGTAGTCGCCCAGTCCTACGAGCAGTACTTC
NA TRBJ1-2 TRBV4-1 NA 13 CASSHPRPVGYTF TGCGCCAGCAGCCACCCAAGACCGGTCGGCTACACCTTC
few TRBJ1-4 TRBV5-1 TRBD1 14 CASSQGQFNEKLFF TGCGCCAGCAGCCAGGGACAGTTCAATGAAAAACTGTTTTTT
NA TRBJ2-3 TRBV6-5 NA 14 CASSLGLATDTQYF TGTGCCAGCAGTTTGGGCCTAGCCACAGATACGCAGTATTTT
NA TRBJ1-5 TRBV19 NA 15 CASSIFSGEGQPQHF TGTGCCAGTAGTATATTTTCGGGGGAGGGACAGCCCCAGCATTTT
NA TRBJ2-3 TRBV6-1 NA 13 CASSETGYDTQYF TGTGCCAGCAGTGAAACAGGGTACGATACGCAGTATTTT
NA TRBJ2-1 TRBV14 TRBD2 15 CASSQGGGRANEQFF TGTGCCAGCAGCCAAGGGGGCGGGAGGGCGAATGAGCAGTTCTTC
NA TRBJ2-7 TRBV4-1 TRBD1 14 CASSLNRGIYEQYF TGCGCCAGCAGCCTAAACAGGGGGATCTACGAGCAGTACTTC
NA TRBJ1-2 TRBV15 NA 12 CATSRAGLPYTF TGTGCCACCAGCAGAGCAGGACTTCCGTACACCTTC
NA TRBJ2-7 TRBV30 TRBD1 16 CAWTPLRDRGRREQYF TGTGCCTGGACCCCACTCCGGGACAGGGGGCGCCGGGAGCAGTACTTC